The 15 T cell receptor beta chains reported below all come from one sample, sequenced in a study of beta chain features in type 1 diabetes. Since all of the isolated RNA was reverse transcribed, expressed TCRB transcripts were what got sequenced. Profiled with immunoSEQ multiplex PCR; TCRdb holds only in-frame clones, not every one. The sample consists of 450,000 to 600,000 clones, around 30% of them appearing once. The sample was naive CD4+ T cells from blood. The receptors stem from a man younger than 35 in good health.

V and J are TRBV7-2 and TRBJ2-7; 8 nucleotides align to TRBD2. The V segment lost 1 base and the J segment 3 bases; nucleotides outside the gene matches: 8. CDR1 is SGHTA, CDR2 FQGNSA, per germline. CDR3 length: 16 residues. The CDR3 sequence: CASSLDGTSGFYEQYF. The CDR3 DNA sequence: TGTGCCAGCAGCTTAGATGGCACTAGCGGATTCTACGAGCAGTACTTC.

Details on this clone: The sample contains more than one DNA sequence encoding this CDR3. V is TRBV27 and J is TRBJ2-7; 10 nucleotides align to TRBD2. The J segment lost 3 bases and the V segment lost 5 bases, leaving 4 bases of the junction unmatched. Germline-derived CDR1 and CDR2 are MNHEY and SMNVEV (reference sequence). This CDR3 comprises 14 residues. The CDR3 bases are TGTGCCAGCAGTAGACTAGCGGGTAGCTACGAGCAGTACTTC. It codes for CASSRLAGSYEQYF.

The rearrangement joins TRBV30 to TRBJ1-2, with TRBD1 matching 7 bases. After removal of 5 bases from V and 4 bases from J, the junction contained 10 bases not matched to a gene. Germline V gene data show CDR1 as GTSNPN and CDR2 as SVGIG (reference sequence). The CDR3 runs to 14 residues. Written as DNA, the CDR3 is TGTGCCTGGGCATCTAACAGGGGTACCTATGGCTACACCTTC. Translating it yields CAWASNRGTYGYTF.

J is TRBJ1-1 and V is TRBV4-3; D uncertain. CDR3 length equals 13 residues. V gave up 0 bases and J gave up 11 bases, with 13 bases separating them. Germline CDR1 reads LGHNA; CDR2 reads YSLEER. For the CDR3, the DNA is TGCGCCAGCAGCCAAGAGGGTTGGACCTGGGCTTTCTTT. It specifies CASSQEGWTWAFF.

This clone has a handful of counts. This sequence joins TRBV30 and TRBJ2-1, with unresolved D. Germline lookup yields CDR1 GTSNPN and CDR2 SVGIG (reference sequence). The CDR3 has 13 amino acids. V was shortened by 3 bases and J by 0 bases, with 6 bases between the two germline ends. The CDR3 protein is CAWSDFSYNEQFF. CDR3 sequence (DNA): TGTGCCTGGAGCGACTTCTCCTACAATGAGCAGTTCTTC. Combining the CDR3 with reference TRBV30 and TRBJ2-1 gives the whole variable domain SQTIHQWPATLVQPVGSPLSLECTVEGTSNPNLYWYRQAAGRGLQLLFYSVGIGQISSEVPQNLSASRPQDRQFILSSKKLLLSDSGFYLCAWSDFSYNEQFFGPGTRLTVL.

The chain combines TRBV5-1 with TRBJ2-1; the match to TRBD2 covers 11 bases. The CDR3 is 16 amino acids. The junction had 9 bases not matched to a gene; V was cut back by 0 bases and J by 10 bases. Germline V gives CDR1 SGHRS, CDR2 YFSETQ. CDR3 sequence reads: CASSLDNSGRVGEQFF. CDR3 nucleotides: TGCGCCAGCAGCTTGGATAATAGCGGGAGGGTTGGGGAGCAGTTCTTC.

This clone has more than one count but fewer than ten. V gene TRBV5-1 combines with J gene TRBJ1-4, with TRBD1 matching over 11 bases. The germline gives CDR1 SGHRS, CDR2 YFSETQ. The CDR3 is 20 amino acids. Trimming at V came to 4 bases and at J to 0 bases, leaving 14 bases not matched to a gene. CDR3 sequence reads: CASSAWDRGSASATNEKLFF. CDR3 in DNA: TGCGCCAGCAGCGCCTGGGACAGGGGGTCGGCGTCTGCAACTAATGAAAAACTGTTTTTT.

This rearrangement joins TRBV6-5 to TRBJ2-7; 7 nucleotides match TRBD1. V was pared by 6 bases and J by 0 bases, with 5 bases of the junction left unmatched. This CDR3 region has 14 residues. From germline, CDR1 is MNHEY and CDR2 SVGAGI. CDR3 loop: CASSTRDSSYEQYF. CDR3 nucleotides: TGTGCCAGCAGCACTCGGGACAGCTCCTACGAGCAGTACTTC.

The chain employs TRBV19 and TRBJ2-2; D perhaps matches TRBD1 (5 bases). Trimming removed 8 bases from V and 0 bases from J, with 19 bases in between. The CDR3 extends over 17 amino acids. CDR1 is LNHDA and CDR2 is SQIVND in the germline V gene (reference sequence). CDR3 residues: CASSLTPGRANTGELFF. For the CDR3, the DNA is TGTGCCAGTTCCCTGACTCCTGGCAGGGCGAACACCGGGGAGCTGTTTTTT.

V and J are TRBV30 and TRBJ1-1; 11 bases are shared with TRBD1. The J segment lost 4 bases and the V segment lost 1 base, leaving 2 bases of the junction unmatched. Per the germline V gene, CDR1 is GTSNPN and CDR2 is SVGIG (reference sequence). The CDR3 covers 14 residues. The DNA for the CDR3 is TGTGCCTGGAGTGCCGGACAGGGGGCCACTGAAGCTTTCTTT. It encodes CAWSAGQGATEAFF.

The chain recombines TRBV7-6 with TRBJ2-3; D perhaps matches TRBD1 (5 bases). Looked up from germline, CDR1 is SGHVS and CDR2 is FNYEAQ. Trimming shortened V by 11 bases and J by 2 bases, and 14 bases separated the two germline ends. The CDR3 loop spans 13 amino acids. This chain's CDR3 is CAGAAGDTDTQYF. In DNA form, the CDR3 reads TGTGCCGGGGCTGCTGGAGACACAGATACGCAGTATTTT.

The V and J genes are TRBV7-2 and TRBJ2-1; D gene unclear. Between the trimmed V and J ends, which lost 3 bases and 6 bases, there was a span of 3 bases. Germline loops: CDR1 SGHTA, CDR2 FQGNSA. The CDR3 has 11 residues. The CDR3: CASSLTNEQFF. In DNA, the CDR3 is TGTGCCAGCAGCTTGACCAATGAGCAGTTCTTC.

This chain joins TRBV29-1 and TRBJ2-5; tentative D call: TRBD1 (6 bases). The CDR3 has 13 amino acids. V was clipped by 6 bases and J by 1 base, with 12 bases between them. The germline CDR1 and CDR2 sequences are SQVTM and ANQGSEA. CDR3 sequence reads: CSVPYRAQETQYF. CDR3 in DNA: TGCAGCGTCCCCTACAGGGCCCAAGAGACCCAGTACTTC. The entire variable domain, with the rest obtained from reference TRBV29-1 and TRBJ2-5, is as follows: SAVISQKPSRDICQRGTSLTIQCQVDSQVTMMFWYRQQPGQSLTLIATANQGSEATYESGFVIDKFPISRPNLTFSTLTVSNMSPEDSSIYLCSVPYRAQETQYFGPGTRLLVL.

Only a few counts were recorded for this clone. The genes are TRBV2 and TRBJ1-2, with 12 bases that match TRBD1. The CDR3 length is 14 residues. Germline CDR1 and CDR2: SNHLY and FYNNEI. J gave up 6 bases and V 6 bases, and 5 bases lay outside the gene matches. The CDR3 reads CASRPGTGGDGYTF. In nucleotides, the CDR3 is TGTGCCAGCAGGCCCGGGACAGGGGGCGATGGCTACACCTTC.

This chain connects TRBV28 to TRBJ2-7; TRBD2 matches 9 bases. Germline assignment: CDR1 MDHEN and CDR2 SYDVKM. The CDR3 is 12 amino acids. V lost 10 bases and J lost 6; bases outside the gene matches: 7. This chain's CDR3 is CATGLAFAEQYF. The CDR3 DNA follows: TGTGCCACCGGACTAGCGTTCGCCGAGCAGTACTTC.